The 9 T cell receptor beta chains below all came from one sample that was sequenced in a study of control samples from healthy donors and cancer patients. Only in-frame clones appear in the TCRdb table, and some are missing; sequencing was by immunoSEQ multiplex PCR. The sample lists 80,000 to 100,000 clones, 85% to 90% seen once, with 13% to 15% in the top ten. The sample comprised blood. All receptors derive from a man younger than 45 in good health.

The count of this clone is one. The rearrangement joins TRBV30 to TRBJ2-3; a weak D match, TRBD1 (6 bases). CDR1 and CDR2 (germline): GTSNPN, SVGIG (reference sequence). This CDR3 is 16 amino acids long. V was cut by 2 bases and J by 6 bases, with 21 bases left in between. DNA for the CDR3: TGTGCCTGGAGTCCGACCTGGGACATCGCAGGGGATACGCAGTATTTT. It is translated as CAWSPTWDIAGDTQYF.

The chain joins TRBV9 to TRBJ2-2; weak D call: TRBD1 (6 bases). This CDR3 region has 18 residues. Germline CDR1 SGDLS, CDR2 YYNGEE. V was cut by 2 bases and J by 0 bases, with 17 bases left in between. CDR3 loop: CASSVWAGDESNTGELFF. Written as DNA, the CDR3 is TGTGCCAGCAGCGTCTGGGCAGGGGACGAATCGAACACCGGGGAGCTGTTTTTT.

The V call is TRBV6-6, the J call TRBJ1-3; D gene unclear. In germline, CDR1 is MNHNY, CDR2 SVGAGI (reference sequence). CDR3 length: 16 amino acids. V was clipped by 0 bases and J by 7 bases, with 16 bases between them. CDR3 in DNA: TGTGCCAGCAGTTACTCAAGGGAAGCGGGAGAGAACACCATATATTTT. Its translation: CASSYSREAGENTIYF.

The chain carries TRBV3-1 (or the pseudogene TRBV3-2) and TRBJ2-3; tentatively, D is TRBD1 or TRBD2 (6 bases each). Trimming removed 4 bases at V and 8 bases at J, with 16 bases between. Germline-derived CDR1 and CDR2 are LGHDT and YNNKEL (reference sequence). CDR3 size: 14 residues. The CDR3 DNA is TGTGCCAGCAGCCCGACTAGAGGGGGAGGTACGCAGTATTTT. This sequence encodes CASSPTRGGGTQYF.

DNA of the CDR3: TGTGCCAGCAGTTTGTGGGGGAGCGGGACCTCCTACAATGAGCAGTTCTTC. As protein: CASSLWGSGTSYNEQFF. This chain uses TRBV27 with TRBJ2-1; 7 bases align to TRBD2. The V gene end was trimmed by 3 bases and the J gene end by 0 bases; junction bases not matched to a gene: 8. The CDR3 contains 17 residues. Germline CDR1 and CDR2: MNHEY and SMNVEV (reference sequence).

The chain is built from TRBV9 and TRBJ2-3; maybe TRBD2 (6 bases). There are 14 residues in the CDR3. Per the germline V gene, CDR1 is SGDLS and CDR2 is YYNGEE. The V gene lost 3 bases and the J gene lost 6 bases, with 14 bases spanning the gap. CDR3 DNA sequence: TGTGCCAGCAGCGGCGGAGGGTACTATGATACGCAGTATTTT. Amino acids: CASSGGGYYDTQYF.

In DNA, the CDR3 is TGTGCCGGAACTAGCGGGACATCAGATACGCAGTATTTT. Residues: CAGTSGTSDTQYF. The genes are TRBV5-4 and TRBJ2-3, with 10 bases aligning to TRBD2. V was clipped by 10 bases and J by 4 bases; unmatched bases: 6. Germline loops: CDR1 SGHNT, CDR2 YYREEE (reference sequence). This CDR3 spans 13 amino acids.

The chain is built from TRBV3-1 (or the pseudogene TRBV3-2) and TRBJ1-2, with TRBD1 matching 9 bases. The J segment lost 6 bases and the V segment lost 2 bases, leaving 13 bases of the junction unmatched. The germline V gene has CDR1 LGHDT and CDR2 YNNKEL (reference sequence). The CDR3 length is 17 residues. CDR3 protein: CASSQTQLGTGINGYTF. The CDR3 DNA reads TGTGCCAGCAGCCAAACTCAGCTGGGGACAGGGATCAATGGCTACACCTTC.

V and J are TRBV6-1 and TRBJ2-5; D is unresolved. The CDR3 sequence is 14 residues long. Looked up from germline, CDR1 is MNHNS and CDR2 is SASEGT. The V and J ends lost 2 bases and 7 bases respectively, with 14 bases between them. In DNA, the CDR3 is TGTGCCAGCAGTGAACTCCATTACGGCACGACCCAGTACTTC. Translating it yields CASSELHYGTTQYF.